These 25 T cell receptor beta chains were sequenced from one sample in a study of STAT5B mutations in CD4+ large granular lymphocyte leukemia. TCRdb's copy holds only in-frame clones and misses some; the assay was immunoSEQ multiplex PCR. There are tens of thousands of clones in the sample; roughly four fifths occur only once, and 3% to 4% lies in the top ten. The specimen sequenced was CD4+ T cells from blood buffy coats. The receptor source for this set is a human donor in good health.

The CDR3 DNA reads TGTGCCATCAGAGGGGGAGGGTTCGCTGAAGCTTTCTTT. It specifies CAIRGGGFAEAFF. The V gene is TRBV10-3, the J gene TRBJ1-1; maybe TRBD1 (6 bases). The ends were cut back, 6 bases at V and 6 bases at J, with 14 bases in the middle. Germline CDR1 ENHRY, CDR2 SYGVKD. The CDR3 is 13 residues long.

This chain uses TRBV10-3 with TRBJ2-5; no firm D call. The V end was cut by 0 bases, the J end by 7 bases, with 6 bases between. CDR1 is ENHRY, CDR2 SYGVKD, per germline. This CDR3 contains 12 residues. In nucleotides, the CDR3 is TGTGCCATCAGTGAGTCTGTGGGGACCCAGTACTTC. Translated, it gives CAISESVGTQYF.

This chain joins TRBV29-1 and TRBJ2-6; no definite D call. The CDR3 is made up of 13 amino acids. From germline, CDR1 is SQVTM and CDR2 ANQGSEA. V gave up 3 bases and J gave up 0 bases, with 3 bases separating them. The CDR3 coding sequence is TGCAGCGTTGAGGTCTCTGGGGCCAACGTCCTGACTTTC. It is translated as CSVEVSGANVLTF.

This clone was detected once. The chain combines TRBV7-9 with TRBJ1-1, with D perhaps TRBD1 (5 bases). The CDR3 has 15 amino acids. CDR1 SEHNR and CDR2 FQNEAQ come from the germline V gene (reference sequence). The V end was cut by 0 bases, the J end by 5 bases, with 13 bases between. As DNA, the CDR3 is TGTGCCAGCAGCTTAGCCCCGGCAGGGCCGACTGAAGCTTTCTTT. It codes for CASSLAPAGPTEAFF.

V gene TRBV14 combines with J gene TRBJ2-6; D may be TRBD1 (5 bases). The CDR3 has 15 residues. Germline V gene sequence: CDR1 SGHDN, CDR2 FVKESK. Trimming took off 8 bases at V and 2 bases at J, with 13 bases between the two ends. The CDR3 nucleotides are TGTGCCAGCTCCCCAGGGTTAACTGGGGCCAACGTCCTGACTTTC. This gives the protein CASSPGLTGANVLTF. The whole variable domain, filled in from reference TRBV14 and TRBJ2-6, reads EAGVTQFPSHSVIEKGQTVTLRCDPISGHDNLYWYRRVMGKEIKFLLHFVKESKQDESGMPNNRFLAERTGGTYSTLKVQPAELEDSGVYFCASSPGLTGANVLTFGAGSRLTVL.

The chain has TRBV11-2 and TRBJ2-7, with D perhaps TRBD1 or TRBD2 (7 bases each). This CDR3 is 15 amino acids long. CDR1 SGHAT and CDR2 FQNNGV come from the germline V gene. The V and J ends lost 4 bases and 6 bases respectively, with 19 bases between them. The CDR3 DNA reads as TGTGCCAGCAGCTCCTTACAGGGGCAGCGGGGCGAGCAGTACTTC. Encoded protein: CASSSLQGQRGEQYF.

The chain links TRBV7-2 to TRBJ2-1, with a weak D call TRBD1 (5 bases). V lost 1 base and J 8 bases, leaving 21 bases between the germline ends. CDR3 length equals 17 residues. Germline CDR1 is SGHTA and CDR2 is FQGNSA. The DNA for the CDR3 is TGTGCCAGCAGCTTAGGGGGCGTGGGCTTCCTAACCCATGAGCAGTTCTTC. Its translation: CASSLGGVGFLTHEQFF.

The V call is TRBV29-1, the J call TRBJ1-3; D is undetermined. There are 13 residues in the CDR3. Germline V gene data show CDR1 as SQVTM and CDR2 as ANQGSEA. Deletions cut 4 bases from V and 0 bases from J, with 7 bases between. The CDR3 loop reads CSVAGLSGNTIYF. In nucleotides, the CDR3 is TGCAGCGTTGCAGGCCTCTCTGGAAACACCATATATTTT.

This clone was picked up one time. The chain uses TRBV11-2 and TRBJ2-1, with 11 bases lining up with TRBD1. CDR1 and CDR2 from the germline V gene are SGHAT and FQNNGV. V was clipped by 8 bases and J by 10 bases; unmatched bases: 10. This CDR3 has 14 residues. CDR3 sequence reads: CASSRDRGIEEQFF. The CDR3 DNA reads as TGTGCCAGCTCTCGGGACAGGGGGATCGAGGAGCAGTTCTTC.

The J gene is TRBJ2-5, the V gene TRBV29-1; 7 bases fit TRBD1. V lost 5 bases and J lost 5; bases outside the gene matches: 14. From germline, CDR1 is SQVTM and CDR2 ANQGSEA. The CDR3 has 15 residues. The CDR3 is CSVQPVTGPLETQYF. The CDR3 coding sequence is TGCAGCGTTCAGCCCGTGACAGGGCCCCTGGAGACCCAGTACTTC.

V usage is TRBV30 and J usage is TRBJ1-2; D unresolved. V was trimmed by 5 bases and J by 4 bases, leaving 17 bases between them. CDR1 is GTSNPN and CDR2 is SVGIG in the germline V gene (reference sequence). The CDR3 length is 14 residues. As DNA, the CDR3 is TGTGCCTGGGGAGGGAACCGCGGGAGCTATGGCTACACCTTC. It specifies CAWGGNRGSYGYTF.

This clone appeared a few times. The genes are TRBV7-3 and TRBJ1-1; no definite D call. CDR3 size: 13 residues. The germline V gene has CDR1 SGHTA and CDR2 FQGTGA. V lost 3 bases and J 1 base, leaving 6 bases between the germline ends. CDR3 in DNA: TGTGCCAGCAGCTTTCACTCGAACACTGAAGCTTTCTTT. This encodes CASSFHSNTEAFF.

This chain uses TRBV30 with TRBJ2-2; D is undetermined. The V and J ends lost 2 bases and 0 bases respectively, with 16 bases between them. The CDR3 has 17 amino acids. CDR1 is GTSNPN, CDR2 SVGIG, per germline (reference sequence). CDR3 sequence (DNA): TGTGCCTGGAGTAGACACCGGGTTTCGACGAACACCGGGGAGCTGTTTTTT. Translated, it gives CAWSRHRVSTNTGELFF. Complete variable domain (other parts from reference TRBV30 and TRBJ2-2): SQTIHQWPATLVQPVGSPLSLECTVEGTSNPNLYWYRQAAGRGLQLLFYSVGIGQISSEVPQNLSASRPQDRQFILSSKKLLLSDSGFYLCAWSRHRVSTNTGELFFGEGSRLTVL.

The CDR3 region is CASSSGLAVKADTQYF. CDR3 bases: TGTGCCAGCAGCTCGGGACTAGCGGTTAAAGCAGATACGCAGTATTTT. This chain uses TRBV7-6 with TRBJ2-3; 11 bases fit TRBD2. Germline V CDR1 and CDR2: SGHVS, FNYEAQ. The CDR3 totals 16 residues. With 4 bases clipped from V and 4 bases from J, the junction kept 7 bases outside the gene matches.

The chain carries TRBV5-6 and TRBJ2-5, with 8 bases that match TRBD2. The germline V gene has CDR1 SGHDT and CDR2 YYEEEE. V lost 4 bases and J lost 2; bases outside the gene matches: 7. This CDR3 spans 15 amino acids. The CDR3 region is CASSPGTRAQETQYF. In DNA, the CDR3 is TGTGCCAGCAGCCCGGGGACTAGAGCGCAAGAGACCCAGTACTTC.

The chain employs TRBV15 and TRBJ1-4; D not resolved. V lost 1 base and J 8 bases, leaving 5 bases between the germline ends. Germline V gives CDR1 LNHNV, CDR2 YYDKDF (reference sequence). CDR3 length: 12 amino acids. This chain's CDR3 is CATSRVQEKLFF. In nucleotides, the CDR3 is TGTGCCACCAGCAGAGTACAGGAAAAACTGTTTTTT.

The chain uses TRBV7-2 and TRBJ2-1; D remains unclear. Trimming removed 2 bases from V and 8 bases from J, with 13 bases in between. CDR3 size: 14 residues. The germline CDR1 and CDR2 sequences are SGHTA and FQGNSA. The CDR3 region is CASSLRPAWDEQFF. CDR3 sequence (DNA): TGTGCCAGCAGCTTAAGACCGGCCTGGGATGAGCAGTTCTTC.

V and J are TRBV7-9 and TRBJ2-3; 7 nucleotides line up with TRBD1. The CDR3 covers 14 residues. The germline gives CDR1 SEHNR, CDR2 FQNEAQ (reference sequence). V trimming: 4 bases; J trimming: 5 bases; junction bases outside the gene matches: 6. The CDR3 DNA follows: TGTGCCAGCAGCTCGACAGGGATCGGAGATACGCAGTATTTT. Its translation is CASSSTGIGDTQYF.

The CDR3 sequence is CASTPLLAGLRDEQYF. CDR3 DNA: TGTGCCAGCACTCCTCTCCTAGCGGGGCTTAGGGACGAGCAGTACTTC. The rearrangement uses TRBV6-4 and TRBJ2-7; 9 bases are a match to TRBD2. V was pared by 7 bases and J by 5 bases, with 15 bases of the junction left unmatched. Germline loops: CDR1 MRHNA, CDR2 SNTAGT. This CDR3 has 16 amino acids.

This chain connects TRBV6-5 to TRBJ2-5; TRBD2 is a possible D gene (5 bases). Trimming removed 2 bases at V and 2 bases at J, with 12 bases between. CDR3 length equals 15 residues. Germline CDR1 MNHEY, CDR2 SVGAGI. CDR3 sequence reads: CASSYVRGSQETQYF. The CDR3, as DNA: TGTGCCAGCAGTTACGTACGAGGGAGTCAAGAGACCCAGTACTTC.

In its sample, this clone was seen once. V and J are TRBV18 and TRBJ1-4, with 8 nucleotides matching TRBD1. The CDR3 length is 16 residues. Germline lookup yields CDR1 KGHSH and CDR2 LQKENI. With V trimmed by 3 bases and J by 4 bases, 7 bases remained unmatched. The CDR3 DNA sequence: TGTGCCAGCTCACCCCGGACAGGGATGGGTAATGAAAAACTGTTTTTT. Translation: CASSPRTGMGNEKLFF.

In its sample, this clone was seen once. The gene calls are TRBV30 and TRBJ1-4, with D possibly matching TRBD1 (6 bases). V dropped 5 bases and J dropped 8 bases, with 18 bases sitting between them. Germline V gives CDR1 GTSNPN, CDR2 SVGIG (reference sequence). This CDR3 comprises 14 residues. CDR3 sequence (DNA): TGTGCCTGGCGGACTACAGGGTCTGGGGAAAAACTGTTTTTT. Protein: CAWRTTGSGEKLFF. Full variable domain (remainder filled in from reference TRBV30 and TRBJ1-4): SQTIHQWPATLVQPVGSPLSLECTVEGTSNPNLYWYRQAAGRGLQLLFYSVGIGQISSEVPQNLSASRPQDRQFILSSKKLLLSDSGFYLCAWRTTGSGEKLFFGSGTQLSVL.

The rearrangement joins TRBV13 to TRBJ1-4; 10 nucleotides align to TRBD1. V gave up 5 bases and J gave up 6 bases; unmatched junction bases: 6. The germline gives CDR1 PRHDT, CDR2 FYEKMQ (reference sequence). This CDR3 region has 15 residues. The CDR3 here is CASSPRGQGDEKLFF. The CDR3 region has the DNA TGTGCCAGCAGCCCCCGAGGACAGGGGGATGAAAAACTGTTTTTT.

This chain connects TRBV5-1 to TRBJ1-1; tentative D call: TRBD1 (5 bases). Per germline, CDR1 SGHRS and CDR2 YFSETQ. Between the trimmed V and J ends, which lost 5 bases and 0 bases, there was a span of 11 bases. This CDR3 has 14 amino acids. CDR3 loop: CASSKGQMNTEAFF. Here the CDR3 DNA reads TGCGCCAGCAGTAAGGGGCAAATGAACACTGAAGCTTTCTTT. The complete variable domain, with remaining parts taken from reference TRBV5-1 and TRBJ1-1, reads KAGVTQTPRYLIKTRGQQVTLSCSPISGHRSVSWYQQTPGQGLQFLFEYFSETQRNKGNFPGRFSGRQFSNSRSEMNVSTLELGDSALYLCASSKGQMNTEAFFGQGTRLTVV.

In its sample, this clone was seen once. This chain connects TRBV6-1 to TRBJ1-5; D gene uncertain. Germline V gives CDR1 MNHNS, CDR2 SASEGT. The CDR3 loop spans 13 amino acids. V lost 6 bases and J lost 4, with 10 bases in between. The CDR3 reads CASRGSPNQPQHF. CDR3 coding DNA: TGTGCCAGCAGGGGCAGTCCAAATCAGCCCCAGCATTTT.